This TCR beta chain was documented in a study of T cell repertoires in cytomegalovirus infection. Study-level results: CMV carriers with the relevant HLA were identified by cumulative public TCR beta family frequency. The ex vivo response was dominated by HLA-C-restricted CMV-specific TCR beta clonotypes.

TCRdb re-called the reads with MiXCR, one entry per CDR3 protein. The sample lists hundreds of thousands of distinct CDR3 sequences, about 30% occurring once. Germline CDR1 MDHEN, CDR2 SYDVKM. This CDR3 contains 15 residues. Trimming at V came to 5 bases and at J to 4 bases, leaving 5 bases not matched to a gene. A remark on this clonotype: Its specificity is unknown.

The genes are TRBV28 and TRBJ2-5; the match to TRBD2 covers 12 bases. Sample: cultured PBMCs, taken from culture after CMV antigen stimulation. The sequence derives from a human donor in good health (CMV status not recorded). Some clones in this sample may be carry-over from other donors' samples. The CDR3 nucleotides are TGTGCCAGCAGTCCGACTAGCGGGGGCGGAGAGACCCAGTACTTC. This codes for CASSPTSGGGETQYF. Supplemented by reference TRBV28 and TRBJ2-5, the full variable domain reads DVKVTQSSRYLVKRTGEKVFLECVQDMDHENMFWYRQDPGLGLRLIYFSYDVKMKEKGDIPEGYSVSREKKERFSLILESASTNQTSMYLCASSPTSGGGETQYFGPGTRLLVL.